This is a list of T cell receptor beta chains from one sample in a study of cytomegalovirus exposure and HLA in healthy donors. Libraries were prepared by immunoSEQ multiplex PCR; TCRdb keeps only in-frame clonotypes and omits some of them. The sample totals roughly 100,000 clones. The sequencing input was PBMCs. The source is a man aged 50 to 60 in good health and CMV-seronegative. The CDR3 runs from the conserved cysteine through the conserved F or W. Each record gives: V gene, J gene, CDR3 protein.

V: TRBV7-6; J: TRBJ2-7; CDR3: CASSLIQGRELDEQYF
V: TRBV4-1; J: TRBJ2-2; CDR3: CASSQVKGDGTGELFF
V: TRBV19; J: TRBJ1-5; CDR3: CASSMPGQGGNQPQHF
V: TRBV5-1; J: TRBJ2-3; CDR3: CASTRTWQGNTDTQYF
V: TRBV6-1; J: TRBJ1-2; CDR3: CASSEGGQLYGYTF
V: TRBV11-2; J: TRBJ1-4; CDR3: CASSVGAVWGVGSEKLFF
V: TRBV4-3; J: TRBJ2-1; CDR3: CASSPWRGVEQFF
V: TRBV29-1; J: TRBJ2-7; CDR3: CSVEKGHRYEQYF
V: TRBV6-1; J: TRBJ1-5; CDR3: CASEGQGNQPQHF
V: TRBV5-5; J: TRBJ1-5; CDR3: CASSLGGDDQPQHF